The 15 T cell receptor beta chains below all came from one sample that was sequenced in a study of cytotoxic CD8 clonotypes in ibrutinib-treated CLL. Method: immunoSEQ multiplex PCR; TCRdb's copy keeps in-frame clones and lacks some. The data hold about 300,000 clones, with roughly four fifths observed a single time. The sequencing here drew on PBMCs, taken at disease progression, from a patient treated with ibrutinib. Every receptor here comes from a human donor with chronic lymphocytic leukemia.

V is TRBV4-1 and J is TRBJ2-7, with 7 positions matching TRBD2. Germline CDR1 and CDR2: MGHRA and YSYEKL. V was clipped by 1 base and J by 2 bases; unmatched bases: 5. This CDR3 has 15 residues. The CDR3 nucleotides read TGCGCCAGCAGCCAAGTTGAGGGAGGGCCCTACGAGCAGTACTTC. This encodes CASSQVEGGPYEQYF.

V usage is TRBV7-6 and J usage is TRBJ2-7; 13 positions match TRBD2. The CDR3 sequence is 15 residues long. Germline CDR1 is SGHVS and CDR2 is FNYEAQ. V lost 5 bases and J lost 6; bases outside the gene matches: 7. The CDR3 DNA reads TGTGCCAGCAGCCAAGGACTAGCGGGAGAGGGCGAGCAGTACTTC. This gives the protein CASSQGLAGEGEQYF.

The rearrangement uses TRBV10-3 and TRBJ2-7, with D possibly TRBD1 on 6 matching bases. The CDR3 runs 13 residues. V gave up 4 bases and J gave up 11 bases, with 18 bases separating them. Germline V CDR1 and CDR2: ENHRY, SYGVKD. CDR3 coding DNA: TGTGCCATCAGTGGGGGACATTCAAAACTTAAGTACTTC. It specifies CAISGGHSKLKYF.

The genes are TRBV7-6 and TRBJ1-5, with 12 bases matching TRBD1. J gave up 1 base and V 7 bases, and 17 bases lay outside the gene matches. Looked up from germline, CDR1 is SGHVS and CDR2 is FNYEAQ. The CDR3 totals 20 residues. CDR3 bases: TGTGCCAGCAACCACAAGGACCGGGACAGGGGGCGCGGGAGCAATCAGCCCCAGCATTTT. Its translation: CASNHKDRDRGRGSNQPQHF.

The chain employs TRBV5-6 and TRBJ2-7; D possibly corresponds to TRBD1 (6 bases). Germline values: CDR1 SGHDT, CDR2 YYEEEE. V dropped 9 bases and J dropped 3 bases, with 19 bases sitting between them. This CDR3 is built from 14 residues. The CDR3 region is CATRLGRGSYEQYF. CDR3 DNA sequence: TGTGCCACCAGGTTGGGCAGGGGAAGCTACGAGCAGTACTTC.

The chain recombines TRBV15 with TRBJ1-1, with no clear D. The CDR3 is 14 residues long. CDR1 is LNHNV, CDR2 YYDKDF, per germline (reference sequence). The V gene lost 0 bases and the J gene lost 3 bases, with 8 bases spanning the gap. CDR3 DNA sequence: TGTGCCACCAGCAGAGATATGAGGGACACTGAAGCTTTCTTT. Its protein is CATSRDMRDTEAFF.

The genes are TRBV6-6 and TRBJ1-2; no clear D gene. Trimming left V 6 bases short and J 3 bases short, with 14 bases between. The CDR3 sequence is 14 residues long. Germline values: CDR1 MNHNY, CDR2 SVGAGI (reference sequence). The CDR3 bases are TGTGCCAGCAGCCCCGGCGGGTGGTACTATGGCTACACCTTC. This codes for CASSPGGWYYGYTF.

The chain carries TRBV19 and TRBJ1-2; no clear D. V was clipped by 3 bases and J by 2 bases, with 10 bases between them. This CDR3 region has 14 residues. The germline gives CDR1 LNHDA, CDR2 SQIVND (reference sequence). This chain's CDR3 is CASSIMNKNYGYTF. The CDR3 coding sequence is TGTGCCAGTAGTATCATGAATAAGAACTATGGCTACACCTTC.

V gene TRBV10-3 combines with J gene TRBJ1-1; D is ambiguous. From germline, CDR1 is ENHRY and CDR2 SYGVKD. V was clipped by 6 bases and J by 0 bases, with 8 bases between them. CDR3 size: 13 residues. CDR3 DNA: TGTGCCATCAGAGAAGGTTTGAACACTGAAGCTTTCTTT. Translating it yields CAIREGLNTEAFF.

V is TRBV6-5 and J is TRBJ1-4; a possible D gene is TRBD1 (5 bases). Looked up from germline, CDR1 is MNHEY and CDR2 is SVGAGI. The CDR3 is 15 amino acids. Deletions cut 2 bases from V and 0 bases from J, with 7 bases between. The CDR3 here is CASSYGGATNEKLFF. As DNA, the CDR3 is TGTGCCAGCAGTTACGGGGGTGCAACTAATGAAAAACTGTTTTTT.

The sample holds a few counts of this clone. The chain couples TRBV7-9 to TRBJ1-1, with a weak D call TRBD1 (6 bases). The CDR3 is 15 residues long. The germline gives CDR1 SEHNR, CDR2 FQNEAQ (reference sequence). V shed 5 bases and J shed 3 bases, with 16 bases lying between them. Here the CDR3 DNA reads TGTGCCAGCAGCGTAGGCGGGGAGGGGGACACTGAAGCTTTCTTT. Translating it yields CASSVGGEGDTEAFF.

The genes are TRBV6-6 and TRBJ1-6; maybe TRBD1 (6 bases). The length of the CDR3 is 16 residues. Germline values: CDR1 MNHNY, CDR2 SVGAGI (reference sequence). V was shortened by 0 bases and J by 8 bases, with 14 bases between the two germline ends. CDR3 residues: CASSYSPGAMDSPLHF. The CDR3 bases are TGTGCCAGCAGTTACTCCCCGGGGGCGATGGATTCACCCCTCCACTTT.

The chain carries TRBV7-9 and TRBJ1-4; TRBD1 is a possible D gene (6 bases). Deletions cut 1 base from V and 3 bases from J, with 21 bases between. The CDR3 extends over 19 amino acids. Germline V gene lookup returns CDR1 SEHNR and CDR2 FQNEAQ (reference sequence). DNA of the CDR3: TGTGCCAGCAGCTTAGTGTCCGGACAGCCCTATGGGGCTAATGAAAAACTGTTTTTT. This translates into CASSLVSGQPYGANEKLFF.

The chain links TRBV7-9 to TRBJ2-5; TRBD1 agrees at 8 bases. Germline V gene sequence: CDR1 SEHNR, CDR2 FQNEAQ (reference sequence). The CDR3 has 16 residues. Trimming removed 7 bases from V and 4 bases from J; junction bases left unmatched: 14. The chain's CDR3 is CASTFEPAGGGETQYF. DNA for the CDR3: TGTGCCAGCACCTTCGAACCGGCAGGGGGCGGAGAGACCCAGTACTTC.

J is TRBJ2-7 and V is TRBV18, with D tentatively TRBD1 (5 bases). CDR1 is KGHSH, CDR2 LQKENI, per germline. The germline V and J ends were trimmed by 3 bases and 5 bases, with 20 bases remaining between them. The CDR3 covers 16 residues. The CDR3 loop reads CASSPQRQWFFNEQYF. DNA of the CDR3: TGTGCCAGCTCACCCCAAAGACAGTGGTTCTTCAACGAGCAGTACTTC.